This is a list of T cell receptor beta chains from one sample in a study of blood T cell repertoires in COVID-19. TCRdb's copy holds only in-frame clones and misses some; the assay was immunoSEQ multiplex PCR. The table records about 130,000 clones, about 70% of them present only once. Input material: peripheral blood. These receptors all stem from a woman between 70 and 85 years old with acute or convalescent COVID-19. Both conserved end residues are part of each CDR3. The D gene is left open where the match is weak. Some rows have no size entry. The others give once, few or many, or a class for an expanded clone.

>.|TRBJ2-7|TRBV6-2/TRBV6-3|once
TGTGCCAGCAGTTATCAGGGCTACGAGCAGTACTTC
CASSYQGYEQYF
>TRBD2|TRBJ2-3|TRBV7-3|.
TGTGCCAGCAGCTTGGGACTAGCGGGGGATACGCAGTATTTT
CASSLGLAGDTQYF
>.|TRBJ1-2|TRBV15|.
TGTGCCACCAGCCGCAGGGGCGCGGACGCCTATGGCTACACCTTC
CATSRRGADAYGYTF
>TRBD2|TRBJ2-1|TRBV19|.
TGTGCCAGTAGCACTAGCGGGGGGGCCCACAATGAGCAGTTCTTC
CASSTSGGAHNEQFF
>TRBD2|TRBJ2-1|TRBV10-3|.
TGTGCCATCAGGGGGGGGGTAGCGGGAGACAGGCAGTTCTTC
CAIRGGVAGDRQFF
>TRBD1|TRBJ1-1|TRBV27|.
TGTGCCAGCAGTTCGACAGGGGACACTGAAGCTTTCTTT
CASSSTGDTEAFF
>TRBD2|TRBJ2-3|TRBV5-1|.
TGCGCCAGCAGCTTGGGAATTCTAGCGGGGGTCACAGATACGCAGTATTTT
CASSLGILAGVTDTQYF
>TRBD1|TRBJ1-2|TRBV14|.
TGTGCCAGCAGCCGAGACAGGGGAGTCGGTGGCTACACCTTC
CASSRDRGVGGYTF
>.|TRBJ1-2|TRBV27|.
TGTGCCAGCAGTTTATCCGGGAACTATGGCTACACCTTC
CASSLSGNYGYTF
>TRBD1|TRBJ1-1|TRBV18|.
TGTGCCAGCTCACCAGGCGACGTACAGGGGGAAGCTTTCTTT
CASSPGDVQGEAFF
>.|TRBJ2-2|TRBV6-6|few
TGTGCCAGCACCGCACAAACCGGGGAGCTGTTTTTT
CASTAQTGELFF
>TRBD2|TRBJ2-7|TRBV7-3|.
TGTGCCAGCAGCAAAGGGGTGAGCGGGAATCACCACGAGCAGTACTTC
CASSKGVSGNHHEQYF
>.|TRBJ1-1|TRBV7-2|.
TGTGCCAGCTTTCTTTCCGTCAGCCGGACAGATGAAGCTTTCTTT
CASFLSVSRTDEAFF
>TRBD2|TRBJ2-3|TRBV5-1|.
TGCGCCAGCAGCTTTCAGGGACTAGACACAGATACGCAGTATTTT
CASSFQGLDTDTQYF
>TRBD1|TRBJ2-7|TRBV5-4|few
TGTGCCAGCAGCGGGCAGGGGGCACACGAGCAGTACTTC
CASSGQGAHEQYF
>TRBD1|TRBJ2-7|TRBV3-1/TRBV3-2|.
TGTGCCAGCAGCCCCCGGACAGGGGGGAGCTCCTACGAGCAGTACTTC
CASSPRTGGSSYEQYF
>.|TRBJ1-2|TRBV2|.
TGTGCCAGCAGTGTCTATTCCCAGGGTACCTATGGCTACACCTTC
CASSVYSQGTYGYTF
>.|TRBJ1-2|TRBV5-6|.
TGTGCCAGCAGGCGGGGATATGGCTACACCTTC
CASRRGYGYTF
>.|TRBJ2-7|TRBV11-2|.
TGTGCCAGCAGCCCGGGAGATGGGTACGAGCAGTACTTC
CASSPGDGYEQYF
>TRBD2|TRBJ2-5|TRBV6-4|.
TGTGCCAGCAGTGAATTAGCGGGGGGTGGACAAGAGACCCAGTACTTC
CASSELAGGGQETQYF
>TRBD2|TRBJ2-1|TRBV7-3|.
TGTGCCAGCAGCTTAGGACTAGCAAGGTCCAATGAGCAGTTCTTC
CASSLGLARSNEQFF
>.|TRBJ2-7|TRBV6-2/TRBV6-3|few
TGTGCCAGCAGTTACTCGGGCTCCAGGGCCGAGCAGTACTTC
CASSYSGSRAEQYF
>.|TRBJ1-2|TRBV9|few
TGTGCCAGCAGCGCCTCGGGGGGGGCGGTATTAGATGGCTACACCTTC
CASSASGGAVLDGYTF
>TRBD2|TRBJ2-3|TRBV7-3|.
TGTGCCAGCAGCATTAGCGGGAGTTTTGCAGATACGCAGTATTTT
CASSISGSFADTQYF
>.|TRBJ2-6|TRBV6-6|.
TGTGCCAGCAGATTATCCTCTGGGGCCAACGTCCTGACTTTC
CASRLSSGANVLTF
>.|TRBJ2-3|TRBV20-1|.
TGCAGTGCTAGTCTGCTAGTTGGAGATACGCAGTATTTT
CSASLLVGDTQYF
>TRBD1|TRBJ1-2|TRBV20-1|medium-sized
TGCTTCGCCGGGACAGGGACCGGCTACACCTTC
CFAGTGTGYTF
>.|TRBJ1-2|TRBV5-1|many
TGCGCCAGCAGCCTGGAGCGGGGGCGGATTGGCTATGGCTACACCTTC
CASSLERGRIGYGYTF
>TRBD1|TRBJ2-7|TRBV6-5|few
TGTGCCAGCAGCCCGGGACAGGGGGCTTACGAGCAGTACTTC
CASSPGQGAYEQYF
>.|TRBJ1-6|TRBV28|.
TGTGCCAGCACCCTTAAGCCGTATAATTCACCCCTCCACTTT
CASTLKPYNSPLHF
>TRBD1|TRBJ1-1|TRBV3-1/TRBV3-2|.
TGTGCCAGCAGCCAAAGGGACAGGGGCACTGAAGCTTTCTTT
CASSQRDRGTEAFF
>TRBD1|TRBJ2-3|TRBV11-2|.
TGTGCCAGCAGCTTAGATAACAGGGGGCCCACAGATACGCAGTATTTT
CASSLDNRGPTDTQYF
>.|TRBJ1-1|TRBV7-9|.
TGTGCCAGCACGGAGACAAGTAACACTGAAGCTTTCTTT
CASTETSNTEAFF
>TRBD2|TRBJ2-5|TRBV14|once
TGTGCCAGCAGCCAAAGAAGACTAGCAGCTGAGACCCAGTACTTC
CASSQRRLAAETQYF
>TRBD1|TRBJ2-5|TRBV5-4|.
TGTGCCAGCAGCTGGGGACAGTTCCAGACCCAGTACTTC
CASSWGQFQTQYF
>.|TRBJ1-2|TRBV10-3|.
TGTGCCATCAGTGAGGTGGTGGGGGCGAAAAGCTATGGCTACACCTTC
CAISEVVGAKSYGYTF
>.|TRBJ1-2|TRBV28|.
TGTGCCAGCAGTTTAGGCAGAAGCTATGGCTACACCTTC
CASSLGRSYGYTF